This entry lists 27 T cell receptor beta chains sequenced from one sample in a study of CXCR3-negative and CXCR3-positive naive CD8 T cells. UMI-labeled 5' RACE yielded the TRB cDNA libraries. From its re-call of the 5' RACE reads, TCRdb lists each CDR3 protein once, without DNA. The record lists around 34,000 distinct CDR3 sequences, of which the ten most abundant hold about 15%. The specimen was memory CD8+ T cells from blood. The receptors derive from a human donor in good health. Some clones in this sample may be carry-over from other donors' samples.

The chain joins TRBV20-1 to TRBJ2-2; TCRdb's assignment of TRBD2 cannot be checked, as there is no DNA. The CDR3 sequence is 14 residues long. The V gene's germline CDR1 is DFQATT and CDR2 SNEGSKA (reference sequence). CDR3: CSASGGPGTGELFF.

The gene calls are TRBV28 and TRBJ2-1; with no DNA, the TCRdb D assignment of TRBD2 cannot be verified. The length of the CDR3 is 19 residues. Germline CDR1 reads MDHEN; CDR2 reads SYDVKM. The CDR3: CASSFPLRGLAGAYNEQFF.

The rearrangement joins TRBV20-1 to TRBJ2-1; TCRdb calls TRBD2, which cannot be checked without DNA. Germline V lookup: CDR1 DFQATT, CDR2 SNEGSKA (reference sequence). The length of the CDR3 is 15 residues. CDR3: CSARGVAGDSHEQFF.

This chain links TRBV18 with TRBJ2-7; TCRdb's D call, TRBD2, is unchecked because there is no DNA. Germline CDR1 KGHSH, CDR2 LQKENI. The CDR3 length is 17 residues. This CDR3 is CASSPLSGRAGMYEQYF.

The gene calls are TRBV7-9 and TRBJ2-7; TCRdb names TRBD1, which stays unverified in the absence of DNA. The V gene's germline CDR1 is SEHNR and CDR2 FQNEAQ (reference sequence). CDR3 length equals 14 residues. CDR3 protein: CASTPVGGSSEQYF.

J is TRBJ2-3 and V is TRBV24-1; without DNA, the TCRdb call of TRBD1 cannot be checked. Germline V gene sequence: CDR1 KGHDR, CDR2 SFDVKD. The length of the CDR3 is 16 residues. CDR3 in amino acids: CATSDPGQGATDTQYF.

This chain links TRBV4-2 with TRBJ2-1. The CDR3 is 15 residues long. Germline CDR1 is LGHNA and CDR2 is YNFKEQ. The CDR3 protein is CASSQAPRGYNEQFF.

The chain joins TRBV10-3 to TRBJ2-1; TCRdb returns TRBD1, unconfirmable since there is no DNA. CDR3 length: 17 residues. Germline lookup yields CDR1 ENHRY and CDR2 SYGVKD. The CDR3 is CAISERKGQSSYNEQFF.

This chain links TRBV6-6 with TRBJ2-1. Germline assignment: CDR1 MNHNY and CDR2 SVGAGI (reference sequence). The CDR3 totals 16 residues. CDR3 residues: CASSSAPRRLADEQFF.

J is TRBJ2-7 and V is TRBV10-2; the TCRdb call, TRBD2, lacks DNA for checking. CDR1 and CDR2 (germline): WSHSY, SAAADI. CDR3 length equals 16 residues. CDR3 sequence: CASSAGPAGGMVEQYF.

The chain employs TRBV12-3 or TRBV12-4 and TRBJ1-1. CDR3 length equals 14 residues. This CDR3 is CASSFMALNTEAFF.

This chain's CDR3 is CASSQVGRGPYGYTF. The chain employs TRBV4-1 and TRBJ1-2. Germline CDR1 reads MGHRA; CDR2 reads YSYEKL. The CDR3 has 15 residues.

The J gene is TRBJ2-4, the V gene TRBV12-3 or TRBV12-4. The CDR3 is made up of 14 amino acids. This CDR3 is CASSFIVAKNIQYF.

The CDR3 sequence is CASSPTRVDSYNEQFF. The rearrangement joins TRBV12-3 or TRBV12-4 to TRBJ2-1; lacking DNA, the TRBD1 call made by TCRdb goes unchecked. The CDR3 contains 16 residues.

The genes are TRBV28 and TRBJ2-1; without DNA, the TCRdb call of TRBD2 cannot be checked. The length of the CDR3 is 16 residues. Per the germline V gene, CDR1 is MDHEN and CDR2 is SYDVKM. CDR3 loop: CASSPRAVGHRYEQFF.

This chain joins TRBV5-1 and TRBJ2-7; TCRdb designates TRBD1, a call that cannot be tested without DNA. Germline V gives CDR1 SGHRS, CDR2 YFSETQ. There are 15 residues in the CDR3. CDR3 sequence reads: CASSSPGQAIYEQYF.

This clonotype ranks as medium-sized (0.01 to 0.1%) in terms of frequency. This CDR3 reads CASSQDMLAGGREQFF. V is TRBV4-3 and J is TRBJ2-1; as DNA is missing, the TRBD2 call by TCRdb cannot be tested. This CDR3 is built from 16 residues. CDR1 is LGHNA, CDR2 YSLEER, per germline.

The gene calls are TRBV5-6 and TRBJ2-2; TCRdb picks TRBD1, but there is no DNA to check that call. The CDR3 is 17 residues long. Germline V gene data show CDR1 as SGHDT and CDR2 as YYEEEE. The CDR3: CASSLASPARGTGELFF.

The genes are TRBV5-6 and TRBJ2-5; TCRdb gives TRBD1 as the D gene, but with no DNA this cannot be confirmed. The CDR3 spans 15 residues. Germline CDR1 is SGHDT and CDR2 is YYEEEE. The CDR3 sequence is CASSLPRDRGETQYF. Supplemented by reference TRBV5-6 and TRBJ2-5, the full variable domain reads DAGVTQSPTHLIKTRGQQVTLRCSPKSGHDTVSWYQQALGQGPQFIFQYYEEEERQRGNFPDRFSGHQFPNYSSELNVNALLLGDSALYLCASSLPRDRGETQYFGPGTRLLVL.

The V gene is TRBV2, the J gene TRBJ2-3. The germline CDR1 and CDR2 sequences are SNHLY and FYNNEI. The CDR3 is 12 residues long. This CDR3 is CARATGTDTQYF.

This chain uses TRBV20-1 with TRBJ2-5. This CDR3 has 13 residues. Germline lookup yields CDR1 DFQATT and CDR2 SNEGSKA (reference sequence). The chain's CDR3 is CSARKATQETQYF.

Here the CDR3 reads CASTLWDSSYGYTF. This chain connects TRBV19 to TRBJ1-2. Germline V gives CDR1 LNHDA, CDR2 SQIVND (reference sequence). The CDR3 is made up of 14 amino acids.

This chain connects TRBV29-1 to TRBJ2-2; no DNA is available, so the TRBD1 call from TCRdb remains unchecked. This CDR3 is built from 16 residues. From germline, CDR1 is SQVTM and CDR2 ANQGSEA. The chain's CDR3 is CSVERQDRANTGELFF.

V gene TRBV28 combines with J gene TRBJ1-5. CDR1 MDHEN and CDR2 SYDVKM come from the germline V gene. This CDR3 is 14 amino acids long. The CDR3 sequence: CASSSEDSNQPQHF. Based on the CDR3 plus reference TRBV28 and TRBJ1-5, the full variable domain is DVKVTQSSRYLVKRTGEKVFLECVQDMDHENMFWYRQDPGLGLRLIYFSYDVKMKEKGDIPEGYSVSREKKERFSLILESASTNQTSMYLCASSSEDSNQPQHFGDGTRLSIL.

V usage is TRBV19 and J usage is TRBJ2-7. The CDR3 has 13 amino acids. Germline V gene data show CDR1 as LNHDA and CDR2 as SQIVND (reference sequence). CDR3 loop: CASTEGSKYEQYF.

The chain recombines TRBV13 with TRBJ2-1; TCRdb calls TRBD2, which cannot be checked without DNA. Germline V gene lookup returns CDR1 PRHDT and CDR2 FYEKMQ (reference sequence). This CDR3 has 16 amino acids. CDR3 in amino acids: CASIDLAGSVENEQFF.

This chain joins TRBV10-3 and TRBJ2-7; the TCRdb call, TRBD1, lacks DNA for checking. The CDR3 runs 14 residues. Germline V gene lookup returns CDR1 ENHRY and CDR2 SYGVKD. The CDR3 here is CAISSPGSSYEQYF.